Following are 10 T cell receptor beta chains from one sample sequenced in a study of blood T cell repertoires in COVID-19. TCRdb keeps only in-frame clones here, not all; method: immunoSEQ multiplex PCR. Found here are 220,000 or so clones, approximately 84% of them singletons; the top ten hold 1.5% to 2%. Sequences were obtained from peripheral blood. These receptors originate from a woman of 80 years or more with acute or convalescent COVID-19.

This clone was detected only a few times. The chain combines TRBV6-2 or TRBV6-3 with TRBJ2-1, with TRBD1 matching 9 bases. The V segment lost 2 bases and the J segment 4 bases; nucleotides outside the gene matches: 12. Germline CDR1 reads MNHEY; CDR2 reads SVGEGT. This CDR3 is 18 amino acids long. The CDR3 loop is CASSYPPGQGASYNEQFF. In DNA, the CDR3 is TGTGCCAGCAGTTACCCCCCGGGACAGGGAGCTTCGTACAATGAGCAGTTCTTC.

This chain joins TRBV4-2 and TRBJ2-5, with unresolved D. Germline V gives CDR1 LGHNA, CDR2 YNFKEQ. The CDR3 contains 15 residues. V was clipped by 0 bases and J by 1 base, with 9 bases between them. The CDR3 loop reads CASSQDGQVQETQYF. CDR3 coding DNA: TGTGCCAGCAGCCAAGATGGCCAGGTCCAAGAGACCCAGTACTTC.

The rearrangement links TRBV18 to TRBJ1-6; no clear D gene. Trimming took 3 bases from V and 7 from J, leaving 13 bases between them. The V gene's germline CDR1 is KGHSH and CDR2 LQKENI. This CDR3 region has 15 residues. The CDR3 loop reads CASSPLEGENSPLHF. The DNA of the CDR3 is TGTGCCAGCTCACCCCTAGAGGGAGAGAATTCACCCCTCCACTTT.

The rearrangement uses TRBV2 and TRBJ1-1; TRBD1 is a possible D gene (6 bases). The V and J ends lost 4 bases and 4 bases respectively, with 13 bases between them. The CDR3 has 14 amino acids. Germline V gene sequence: CDR1 SNHLY, CDR2 FYNNEI. CDR3 coding DNA: TGTGCCAGCAGTGTTGGTAGAGGGGGCACTGAAGCTTTCTTT. It specifies CASSVGRGGTEAFF.

The chain couples TRBV7-2 to TRBJ1-6; 9 bases align to TRBD1. V shed 4 bases and J 10 bases; nucleotides not matched to a gene: 5. The length of the CDR3 is 14 residues. From germline, CDR1 is SGHTA and CDR2 FQGNSA. The CDR3 DNA reads TGTGCCAGCAGCTCTACAGGGGGCAGGTCACCCCTCCACTTT. Translated: CASSSTGGRSPLHF.

V usage is TRBV5-1 and J usage is TRBJ1-5; no clear D gene. The CDR3 has 15 residues. The V gene lost 7 bases and the J gene lost 6 bases, with 20 bases spanning the gap. Germline loops: CDR1 SGHRS, CDR2 YFSETQ. CDR3 sequence: CASSHLGASGQPQHF. The CDR3 coding sequence is TGCGCCAGCTCTCATTTGGGTGCATCAGGTCAGCCCCAGCATTTT.

The rearrangement links TRBV7-8 to TRBJ2-1; maybe TRBD1 (6 bases). Germline lookup yields CDR1 SGHVS and CDR2 FQNEAQ. The CDR3 loop spans 13 amino acids. V was cut by 5 bases and J by 9 bases, with 14 bases left in between. The CDR3 coding sequence is TGTGCCAGCAGCCTAAGGACAGATGGTGAGCAGTTCTTC. This codes for CASSLRTDGEQFF.

This sequence joins TRBV18 and TRBJ1-3; D is uncertain. Per germline, CDR1 KGHSH and CDR2 LQKENI. Deletions cut 1 base from V and 0 bases from J, with 4 bases between. The CDR3 spans 14 residues. CDR3 amino acids: CASSPQPSGNTIYF. The CDR3 nucleotides are TGTGCCAGCTCACCACAGCCCTCTGGAAACACCATATATTTT. Full variable domain (remainder filled in from reference TRBV18 and TRBJ1-3): NAGVMQNPRHLVRRRGQEARLRCSPMKGHSHVYWYRQLPEEGLKFMVYLQKENIIDESGMPKERFSAEFPKEGPSILRIQQVVRGDSAAYFCASSPQPSGNTIYFGEGSWLTVV.

In its sample, this clone was seen a few times. CDR3 DNA sequence: TGTGCCAGCAACCGACAGTTAAACTATGGCTACACCTTC. Its translation: CASNRQLNYGYTF. The chain joins TRBV13 to TRBJ1-2, with a possible D match to TRBD1 (5 bases). Trimming took off 7 bases at V and 2 bases at J, with 11 bases between the two ends. The CDR3 is 13 residues long. Germline CDR1 and CDR2: PRHDT and FYEKMQ (reference sequence).

This chain uses TRBV2 with TRBJ2-1; 11 bases are a match to TRBD2. J was trimmed by 3 bases and V by 4 bases; bases with no gene match: 5. The CDR3 is made up of 16 amino acids. Germline V gives CDR1 SNHLY, CDR2 FYNNEI. In nucleotides, the CDR3 is TGTGCCAGCAGTGCCAGTCTAGCGGGGGGCTACAATGAGCAGTTCTTC. Its translation is CASSASLAGGYNEQFF.